The 25 T cell receptor beta chains in this list originate from one sample, sequenced in a study of metastatic and nonmetastatic thyroid tumors. Until they underwent thyroid surgery, no patient had received any treatment. With MiXCR, TCRdb called clones anew from the PCR reads. The sample includes fewer than 100,000 clones, more than 12% of them seen just once. Sequencing input: blood. Every receptor here comes from a female donor with papillary thyroid cancer or a benign thyroid nodule (not recorded which). Some clones in this sample may be carry-over from other donors' samples.

There are many counts of this clone. V is TRBV19 and J is TRBJ2-1; D is possibly TRBD2 (7 bases). V lost 3 bases and J 9 bases, leaving 15 bases between the germline ends. CDR3 length equals 14 residues. Germline V CDR1 and CDR2: LNHDA, SQIVND (reference sequence). The CDR3 region has the DNA TGTGCCAGTAGTATCAAGGGGGGGGTAGGTGAGCAGTTCTTC. Encoded protein: CASSIKGGVGEQFF.

This clone was counted ten times or more. This rearrangement joins TRBV30 to TRBJ1-2, with unresolved D. Germline CDR1 reads GTSNPN; CDR2 reads SVGIG (reference sequence). V lost 1 base and J lost 7, with 13 bases in between. The CDR3 runs to 13 residues. In DNA, the CDR3 is TGTGCCTGGAGTGGTGGGTCCCGTCTTGGCTACACCTTC. Translation: CAWSGGSRLGYTF.

This clone has at least ten counts. The V and J genes are TRBV9 and TRBJ2-5; 10 nucleotides align to TRBD1. Trimming at V came to 3 bases and at J to 5 bases, leaving 10 bases not matched to a gene. The germline V gene encodes CDR1 SGDLS and CDR2 YYNGEE. There are 16 residues in the CDR3. The CDR3 DNA is TGTGCCAGCAGCGCCGGTCGGGACAGGGGCTGGGAGACCCAGTACTTC. It yields the protein CASSAGRDRGWETQYF. The variable domain in full, completed from reference TRBV9 and TRBJ2-5, reads DSGVTQTPKHLITATGQRVTLRCSPRSGDLSVYWYQQSLDQGLQFLIQYYNGEERAKGNILERFSAQQFPDLHSELNLSSLELGDSALYFCASSAGRDRGWETQYFGPGTRLLVL.

This clone was seen repeatedly, ten times or more. Written as DNA, the CDR3 is TGTGCCAGCAGCCAAGAAGGGGGGACAGATACGCAGTATTTT. It yields the protein CASSQEGGTDTQYF. This chain uses TRBV4-2 with TRBJ2-3; TRBD1 or TRBD2 may be the D gene (6 bases each). This CDR3 region has 14 residues. With 0 bases removed from V and 3 bases from J, the gap between germline ends came to 7 bases. Per germline, CDR1 LGHNA and CDR2 YNFKEQ.

This clone was counted at least ten times. The CDR3 bases are TGTGCCAGCGCCCGTGTGGCAGCCTACGAGCAGTACTTC. It specifies CASARVAAYEQYF. The chain links TRBV27 to TRBJ2-7; D not certain. The germline V gene has CDR1 MNHEY and CDR2 SMNVEV (reference sequence). V was trimmed by 8 bases and J by 2 bases, leaving 13 bases between them. The CDR3 has 13 amino acids.

This clone appeared many times. J is TRBJ2-5 and V is TRBV18; D perhaps matches TRBD1 (5 bases). From germline, CDR1 is KGHSH and CDR2 LQKENI. The ends were cut back, 4 bases at V and 2 bases at J, with 8 bases in the middle. CDR3 length: 13 residues. This CDR3 reads CASSQDIQETQYF. DNA for the CDR3: TGTGCCAGCTCACAGGACATACAAGAGACCCAGTACTTC.

The sample holds many counts of this clone. The V call is TRBV7-3, the J call TRBJ2-2, with 8 nucleotides matching TRBD1. This CDR3 has 18 amino acids. From germline, CDR1 is SGHTA and CDR2 FQGTGA. J lost 4 bases, V lost 1 base, and 11 bases had no gene match. The CDR3 region has the DNA TGTGCCAGCAGCTTAATATTCGGGCAGGGGGCAGGCACCGGGGAGCTGTTTTTT. This codes for CASSLIFGQGAGTGELFF. The variable domain in full, with the rest retrieved from reference TRBV7-3 and TRBJ2-2, is GAGVSQTPSNKVTEKGKYVELRCDPISGHTALYWYRQSLGQGPEFLIYFQGTGAADDSGLPNDRFFAVRPEGSVSTLKIQRTERGDSAVYLCASSLIFGQGAGTGELFFGEGSRLTVL.

There are many counts of this clone. This chain links TRBV27 with TRBJ2-2, with D possibly called TRBD1 or TRBD2 (5 bases each). The CDR3 spans 14 residues. The V gene lost 2 bases and the J gene lost 6 bases, with 10 bases spanning the gap. The germline V gene encodes CDR1 MNHEY and CDR2 SMNVEV (reference sequence). CDR3 protein: CASSLLGEPGELFF. In DNA form, the CDR3 reads TGTGCCAGCAGTTTACTAGGGGAGCCCGGGGAGCTGTTTTTT.

The J gene is TRBJ2-5, the V gene TRBV4-1; TRBD2 might be the D (5 bases). Trimming pared 2 bases from V and 4 bases from J, leaving 17 bases between. Germline V gene data show CDR1 as MGHRA and CDR2 as YSYEKL. This CDR3 region has 16 residues. The CDR3 bases are TGCGCCAGCAGCCAAATATACGCTAGCCCATCAGAGACCCAGTACTTC. It yields the protein CASSQIYASPSETQYF.

Concerning this clone itself: This may be a read error: a much more frequent sequence differs by one nucleotide. The gene calls are TRBV3-1 and TRBJ2-1; 11 bases align to TRBD2. Trimming at V came to 3 bases and at J to 7 bases, leaving 11 bases not matched to a gene. CDR1 is LGHDT, CDR2 YNNKEL, per germline (reference sequence). This CDR3 has 17 residues. The CDR3: CASSHLGLAVGENEQFF. For the CDR3, the DNA is TGTGCCAGCAGCCACCTGGGACTAGCGGTGGGGGAGAATGAGCAGTTCTTC.

This clone was seen a handful of times. A much larger clonotype is one base distant, so this may be a read error. The V gene is TRBV6-1, the J gene TRBJ2-7; D is tentatively TRBD1 or TRBD2 (5 bases each). The V gene lost 8 bases and the J gene lost 2 bases, with 19 bases spanning the gap. Per the germline V gene, CDR1 is MNHNS and CDR2 is SASEGT. This CDR3 has 15 residues. CDR3 sequence (DNA): TGTGCCAGCGCCCAAACGGGGACCTGTGCCTACGAGCAGTACTTC. Residues: CASAQTGTCAYEQYF.

This clone was counted many times. The V gene is TRBV12-3 or TRBV12-4, the J gene TRBJ2-3; the D gene is possibly TRBD2 (5 bases). The CDR3 loop spans 14 amino acids. Between the trimmed V and J ends, which lost 8 bases and 2 bases, there was a span of 14 bases. The CDR3 spells CASLAHGVTDTQYF. In DNA form, the CDR3 reads TGTGCCAGCTTAGCACACGGGGTCACAGATACGCAGTATTTT.

The chain combines TRBV7-6 with TRBJ1-1, with D perhaps matching TRBD1 (6 bases). V dropped 5 bases and J dropped 8 bases, with 15 bases sitting between them. CDR1 and CDR2 from the germline V gene are SGHVS and FNYEAQ. The CDR3 length is 13 residues. CDR3 sequence: CASSPNVGTEAFF. The DNA for the CDR3 is TGTGCCAGCAGCCCGAACGTCGGGACAGAAGCTTTCTTT.

This clone was counted ten times or more. The chain uses TRBV19 and TRBJ2-2; a possible D gene is TRBD2 (5 bases). V lost 6 bases and J lost 6, with 17 bases in between. Germline V gene sequence: CDR1 LNHDA, CDR2 SQIVND (reference sequence). This CDR3 comprises 15 residues. DNA of the CDR3: TGTGCCAGTAGCCCTCCGGACTCTGAGTCCGGGGAGCTGTTTTTT. Translating it yields CASSPPDSESGELFF.

This clone was detected many times. CDR3: CASSPDRGLSEAFF. CDR3 DNA sequence: TGTGCCAGCAGTCCGGACAGGGGGCTGTCGGAAGCTTTCTTT. The chain has TRBV7-2 and TRBJ1-1; TRBD1 matches 11 bases. The trim removed 6 bases at V and 8 bases at J, leaving 8 bases unmatched. Germline assignment: CDR1 SGHTA and CDR2 FQGNSA. CDR3 length: 14 amino acids.

This clone was seen at least ten times. The chain recombines TRBV5-1 with TRBJ2-3, with a possible D match to TRBD1 (5 bases). V dropped 0 bases and J dropped 4 bases, with 15 bases sitting between them. The CDR3 consists of 16 residues. CDR1 and CDR2 (germline): SGHRS, YFSETQ. This CDR3 is CASSLGGSTVADTQYF. As DNA, the CDR3 is TGCGCCAGCAGCTTGGGAGGTTCGACAGTAGCAGATACGCAGTATTTT.

This clone has a count of ten or more. This chain connects TRBV6-5 to TRBJ1-5; D gene uncertain. The CDR3 extends over 14 amino acids. Germline lookup yields CDR1 MNHEY and CDR2 SVGAGI. V was shortened by 2 bases and J by 4 bases, with 9 bases between the two germline ends. The CDR3 loop reads CASSYEGQNQPQHF. The CDR3 DNA sequence: TGTGCCAGCAGTTACGAAGGTCAAAATCAGCCCCAGCATTTT.

As concerns this clone: A much larger clone differs by one base, so this may be a read error. Other DNA sequences within the sample encode an identical CDR3. CDR3 sequence: CASSLAPFSGGDEKLFF. CDR3 bases: TGCGCCAGCAGCTTGGCACCTTTCAGCGGTGGGGATGAAAAACTGTTTTTT. The J gene is TRBJ1-4, the V gene TRBV5-1; no reliable D call. CDR1 is SGHRS and CDR2 is YFSETQ in the germline V gene. With 0 bases removed from V and 6 bases from J, the gap between germline ends came to 18 bases. This CDR3 spans 17 amino acids.

About this clone itself: This may be a read error, as it is one base from a much larger clone. This sequence joins TRBV20-1 and TRBJ2-3, with D possibly matching TRBD2 (5 bases). The CDR3 contains 18 residues. The V gene's germline CDR1 is DFQATT and CDR2 SNEGSKA (reference sequence). The V and J ends lost 2 bases and 2 bases respectively, with 23 bases between them. CDR3 bases: TGCAGTGCTAGACCGCGAGGCGGGCGGGTTCGGGCCACAGATACGCAGTATTTT. Protein sequence: CSARPRGGRVRATDTQYF.

This clone has a count of ten or more. The chain carries TRBV15 and TRBJ2-7; perhaps TRBD2 as D (6 bases). V lost 3 bases and J 5 bases, leaving 20 bases between the germline ends. CDR1 and CDR2 from the germline V gene are LNHNV and YYDKDF (reference sequence). The CDR3 contains 16 residues. CDR3 in DNA: TGTGCCACCAGCAGCGCAACAGGAGGGCTAGGTGACGAGCAGTACTTC. Translated: CATSSATGGLGDEQYF.

DNA for the CDR3: TGTGCCAGCAGCCCTCCAGGGGATGGTCAGACACAGCATTTT. Translated: CASSPPGDGQTQHF. J is TRBJ1-5 and V is TRBV7-8; D perhaps matches TRBD1 (6 bases). V shed 5 bases and J shed 13 bases, with 21 bases lying between them. The CDR3 has 14 amino acids. The V gene's germline CDR1 is SGHVS and CDR2 FQNEAQ.

There are many counts of this clone. The chain employs TRBV18 and TRBJ2-7; no reliable D call. This CDR3 spans 15 amino acids. V lost 1 base, J lost 4 bases, and 14 bases lay in between. Germline V lookup: CDR1 KGHSH, CDR2 LQKENI. The CDR3 loop reads CASSPRKGIGYEQYF. The CDR3 nucleotides are TGTGCCAGCTCACCACGGAAGGGAATCGGTTACGAGCAGTACTTC.

Ten or more counts support this clone. The V gene is TRBV9, the J gene TRBJ2-3, with D possibly TRBD2 on 6 matching bases. CDR1 and CDR2 from the germline V gene are SGDLS and YYNGEE. The CDR3 spans 18 residues. Trimming removed 0 bases from V and 2 bases from J, with 19 bases in between. CDR3 sequence: CASSVAPRGGGNTDTQYF. The CDR3, as DNA: TGTGCCAGCAGCGTAGCACCCCGCGGAGGAGGGAACACAGATACGCAGTATTTT. Full variable domain (remainder filled in from reference TRBV9 and TRBJ2-3): DSGVTQTPKHLITATGQRVTLRCSPRSGDLSVYWYQQSLDQGLQFLIQYYNGEERAKGNILERFSAQQFPDLHSELNLSSLELGDSALYFCASSVAPRGGGNTDTQYFGPGTRLTVL.

The table lists this clone with many counts. The V call is TRBV20-1, the J call TRBJ2-3, with D perhaps assigned TRBD1 or TRBD2 (6 bases each). The CDR3 length is 15 residues. V was pared by 0 bases and J by 1 base, with 11 bases between. Germline CDR1 is DFQATT and CDR2 is SNEGSKA (reference sequence). The CDR3 region is CSARDVRGRTDTQYF. CDR3 DNA: TGCAGTGCTAGAGATGTCCGGGGGCGCACAGATACGCAGTATTTT.

This clone was detected ten times or more. V and J are TRBV11-2 and TRBJ2-3; D uncertain. The germline CDR1 and CDR2 sequences are SGHAT and FQNNGV. With 2 bases removed from V and 0 bases from J, the gap between germline ends came to 6 bases. The CDR3 extends over 14 amino acids. The DNA of the CDR3 is TGTGCCAGCAGCTTATCCACTAGCACAGATACGCAGTATTTT. Its protein product is CASSLSTSTDTQYF.